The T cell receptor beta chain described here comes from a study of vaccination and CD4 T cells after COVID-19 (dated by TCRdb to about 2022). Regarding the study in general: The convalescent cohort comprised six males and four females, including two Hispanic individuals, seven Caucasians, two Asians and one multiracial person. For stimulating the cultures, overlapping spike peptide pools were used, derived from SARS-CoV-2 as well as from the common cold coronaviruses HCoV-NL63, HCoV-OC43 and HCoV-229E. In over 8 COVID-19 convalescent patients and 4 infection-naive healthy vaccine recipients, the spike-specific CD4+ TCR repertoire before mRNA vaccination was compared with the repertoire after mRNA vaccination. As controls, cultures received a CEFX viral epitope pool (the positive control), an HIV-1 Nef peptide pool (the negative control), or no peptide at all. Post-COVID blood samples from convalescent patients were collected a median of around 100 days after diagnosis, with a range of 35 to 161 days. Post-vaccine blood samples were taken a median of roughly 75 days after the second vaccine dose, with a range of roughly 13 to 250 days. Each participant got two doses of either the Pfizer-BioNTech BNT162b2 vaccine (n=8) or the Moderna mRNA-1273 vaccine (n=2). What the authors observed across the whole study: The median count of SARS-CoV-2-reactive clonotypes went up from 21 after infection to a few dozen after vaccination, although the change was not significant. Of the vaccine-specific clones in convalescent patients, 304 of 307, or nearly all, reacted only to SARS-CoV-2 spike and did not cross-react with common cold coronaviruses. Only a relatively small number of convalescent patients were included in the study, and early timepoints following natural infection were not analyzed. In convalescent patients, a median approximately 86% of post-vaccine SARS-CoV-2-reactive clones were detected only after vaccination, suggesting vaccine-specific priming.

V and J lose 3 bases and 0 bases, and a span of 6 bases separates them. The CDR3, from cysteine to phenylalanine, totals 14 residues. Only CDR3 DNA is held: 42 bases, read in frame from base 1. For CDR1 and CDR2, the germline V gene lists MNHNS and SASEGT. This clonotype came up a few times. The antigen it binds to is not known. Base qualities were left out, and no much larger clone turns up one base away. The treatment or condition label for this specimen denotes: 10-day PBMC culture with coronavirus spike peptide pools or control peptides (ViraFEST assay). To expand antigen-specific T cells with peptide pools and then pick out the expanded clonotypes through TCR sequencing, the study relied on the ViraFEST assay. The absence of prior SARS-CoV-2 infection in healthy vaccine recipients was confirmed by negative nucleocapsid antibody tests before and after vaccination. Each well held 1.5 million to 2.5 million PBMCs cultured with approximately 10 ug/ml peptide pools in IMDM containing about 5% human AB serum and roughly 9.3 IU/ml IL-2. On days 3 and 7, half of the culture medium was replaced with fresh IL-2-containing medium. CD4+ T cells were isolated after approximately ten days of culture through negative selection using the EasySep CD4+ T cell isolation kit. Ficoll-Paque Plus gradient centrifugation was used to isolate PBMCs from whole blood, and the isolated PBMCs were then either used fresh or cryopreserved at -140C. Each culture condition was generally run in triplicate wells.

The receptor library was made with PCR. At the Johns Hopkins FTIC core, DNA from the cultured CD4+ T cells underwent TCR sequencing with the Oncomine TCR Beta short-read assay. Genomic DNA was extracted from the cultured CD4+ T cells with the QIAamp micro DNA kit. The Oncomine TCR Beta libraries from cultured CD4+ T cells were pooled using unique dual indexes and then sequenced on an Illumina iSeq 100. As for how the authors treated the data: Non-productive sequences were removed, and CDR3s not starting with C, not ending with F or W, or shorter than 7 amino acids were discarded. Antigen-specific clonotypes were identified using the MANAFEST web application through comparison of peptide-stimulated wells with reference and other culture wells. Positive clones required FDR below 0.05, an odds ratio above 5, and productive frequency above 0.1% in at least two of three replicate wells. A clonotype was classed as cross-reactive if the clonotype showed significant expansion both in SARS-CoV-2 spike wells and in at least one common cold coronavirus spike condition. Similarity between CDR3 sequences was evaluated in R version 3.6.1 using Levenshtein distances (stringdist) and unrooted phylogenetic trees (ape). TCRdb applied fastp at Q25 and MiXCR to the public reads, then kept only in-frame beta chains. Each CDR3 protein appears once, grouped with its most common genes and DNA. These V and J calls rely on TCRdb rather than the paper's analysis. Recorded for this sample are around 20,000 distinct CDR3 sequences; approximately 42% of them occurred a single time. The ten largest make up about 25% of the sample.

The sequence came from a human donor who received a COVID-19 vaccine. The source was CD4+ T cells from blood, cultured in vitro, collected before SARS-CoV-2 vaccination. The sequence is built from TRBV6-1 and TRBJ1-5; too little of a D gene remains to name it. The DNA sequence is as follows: TGTGCCAGCAGTGAGGGGTATAGCAATCAGCCCCAGCATTTT. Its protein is CASSEGYSNQPQHF.